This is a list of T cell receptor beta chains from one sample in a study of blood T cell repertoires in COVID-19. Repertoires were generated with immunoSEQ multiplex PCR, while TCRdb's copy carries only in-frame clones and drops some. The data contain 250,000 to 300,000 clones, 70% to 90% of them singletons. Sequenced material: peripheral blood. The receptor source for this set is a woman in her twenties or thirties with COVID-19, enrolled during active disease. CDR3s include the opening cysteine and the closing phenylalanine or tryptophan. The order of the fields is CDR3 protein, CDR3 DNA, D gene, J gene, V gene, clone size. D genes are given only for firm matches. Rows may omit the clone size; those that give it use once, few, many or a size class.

cdr3_aa: CASSRRDRYYEQYF
cdr3_nt: TGTGCCAGCAGCCGCAGGGACAGATACTACGAGCAGTACTTC
d_call: TRBD1
j_call: TRBJ2-7
v_call: TRBV7-2
clone_size: .

cdr3_aa: CASSNTGIFQYF
cdr3_nt: TGTGCCAGCAGCAATACGGGGATCTTTCAGTACTTC
d_call: .
j_call: TRBJ2-4
v_call: TRBV27
clone_size: .

cdr3_aa: CASSTVGGAQGNTIYF
cdr3_nt: TGTGCCAGCTCAACAGTTGGGGGCGCGCAAGGAAACACCATATATTTT
d_call: .
j_call: TRBJ1-3
v_call: TRBV18
clone_size: .

cdr3_aa: CASSPQGQVLYEQYF
cdr3_nt: TGTGCCAGCAGTCCCCAAGGACAGGTCCTCTACGAGCAGTACTTC
d_call: TRBD1
j_call: TRBJ2-7
v_call: TRBV27
clone_size: .

cdr3_aa: CASSLMDKAYGYTF
cdr3_nt: TGTGCCAGCAGTTTAATGGACAAGGCGTATGGCTACACCTTC
d_call: .
j_call: TRBJ1-2
v_call: TRBV28
clone_size: .

cdr3_aa: CASSPRGASRTQYF
cdr3_nt: TGTGCCAGCAGCCCCCGGGGGGCATCTCGGACGCAGTATTTT
d_call: .
j_call: TRBJ2-3
v_call: TRBV11-2
clone_size: .

cdr3_aa: CASSKFSGVAEAFF
cdr3_nt: TGTGCCAGCAGTAAATTCTCAGGGGTGGCTGAAGCTTTCTTT
d_call: .
j_call: TRBJ1-1
v_call: TRBV27
clone_size: .

cdr3_aa: CASSYSRRGSYEQYF
cdr3_nt: TGTGCCAGCAGTTACTCTAGGCGAGGGAGCTACGAGCAGTACTTC
d_call: .
j_call: TRBJ2-7
v_call: TRBV6-5
clone_size: .

cdr3_aa: CASSVGGQSGELFF
cdr3_nt: TGTGCCAGCAGCGTGGGGGGGCAGAGCGGGGAGCTGTTTTTT
d_call: .
j_call: TRBJ2-2
v_call: TRBV9
clone_size: once

cdr3_aa: CASSRRGTVSYNEQFF
cdr3_nt: TGTGCCAGCAGCCGTAGGGGGACAGTCTCCTACAATGAGCAGTTCTTC
d_call: TRBD1
j_call: TRBJ2-1
v_call: TRBV9
clone_size: .

cdr3_aa: CATSDPRTGTSAEAFF
cdr3_nt: TGTGCCACCAGTGATCCCCGGACAGGGACGTCGGCTGAAGCTTTCTTT
d_call: TRBD1
j_call: TRBJ1-1
v_call: TRBV24-1
clone_size: .

cdr3_aa: CATSDPLTSGQYF
cdr3_nt: TGTGCCACCAGTGACCCTCTGACGTCGGGGCAGTACTTC
d_call: .
j_call: TRBJ2-7
v_call: TRBV24-1
clone_size: once

cdr3_aa: CASSSITGGNTIYF
cdr3_nt: TGCGCCAGCAGCTCTATAACGGGGGGAAACACCATATATTTT
d_call: .
j_call: TRBJ1-3
v_call: TRBV5-1
clone_size: .

cdr3_aa: CASSLGDTLNYGYTF
cdr3_nt: TGCGCCAGCAGCTTGGGGGACACTCTTAACTATGGCTACACCTTC
d_call: .
j_call: TRBJ1-2
v_call: TRBV5-1
clone_size: .

cdr3_aa: CASSLRGPSEAFF
cdr3_nt: TGTGCCAGCAGTCTCAGGGGGCCTTCTGAAGCTTTCTTT
d_call: TRBD1
j_call: TRBJ1-1
v_call: TRBV28
clone_size: .

cdr3_aa: CASSLPSGQGIFACYEQYF
cdr3_nt: TGTGCCAGCAGCCTTCCCTCGGGACAGGGGATTTTTGCATGCTACGAGCAGTACTTC
d_call: .
j_call: TRBJ2-7
v_call: TRBV12-1
clone_size: .

cdr3_aa: CASSWGNGGETQYF
cdr3_nt: TGCGCCAGCAGCTGGGGCAACGGGGGGGAGACCCAGTACTTC
d_call: TRBD2
j_call: TRBJ2-5
v_call: TRBV5-1
clone_size: .

cdr3_aa: CASSIDSWGDPQANYGYTF
cdr3_nt: TGTGCCAGTAGTATAGATTCCTGGGGGGATCCTCAAGCTAACTATGGCTACACCTTC
d_call: .
j_call: TRBJ1-2
v_call: TRBV19
clone_size: .

cdr3_aa: CASSIGASAQNQPQHF
cdr3_nt: TGTGCCAGTAGTATAGGGGCGTCGGCCCAAAATCAGCCCCAGCATTTT
d_call: .
j_call: TRBJ1-5
v_call: TRBV19
clone_size: .

cdr3_aa: CASSQVTELTDTQYF
cdr3_nt: TGTGCCAGCAGCCAGGTGACAGAACTCACAGATACGCAGTATTTT
d_call: .
j_call: TRBJ2-3
v_call: TRBV3-1/TRBV3-2
clone_size: once

cdr3_aa: CAWTGDYGYTF
cdr3_nt: TGTGCCTGGACAGGGGACTATGGCTACACCTTC
d_call: .
j_call: TRBJ1-2
v_call: TRBV30
clone_size: few

cdr3_aa: CASSSTRDTQYF
cdr3_nt: TGCGCCAGCAGCTCTACTAGAGATACGCAGTATTTT
d_call: .
j_call: TRBJ2-3
v_call: TRBV5-1
clone_size: .

cdr3_aa: CASSHPWGGQGAHSYTF
cdr3_nt: TGTGCCAGCAGCCACCCCTGGGGGGGACAGGGGGCCCATAGCTACACCTTC
d_call: TRBD1
j_call: TRBJ1-2
v_call: TRBV4-2
clone_size: .

cdr3_aa: CASSLAAGSGSPLHF
cdr3_nt: TGTGCCAGCAGCTTAGCGGCAGGGTCGGGTTCACCCCTCCACTTT
d_call: .
j_call: TRBJ1-6
v_call: TRBV7-9
clone_size: once

cdr3_aa: CASSIRDRNTEAFF
cdr3_nt: TGTGCCAGTAGTATCCGTGACAGGAACACTGAAGCTTTCTTT
d_call: .
j_call: TRBJ1-1
v_call: TRBV19
clone_size: few

cdr3_aa: CASSSAGTDTQYF
cdr3_nt: TGTGCCAGCAGCTCCGCCGGGACAGATACGCAGTATTTT
d_call: .
j_call: TRBJ2-3
v_call: TRBV9
clone_size: .

cdr3_aa: CASSLPRGETQYF
cdr3_nt: TGTGCCAGCAGCTTACCCAGGGGAGAGACCCAGTACTTC
d_call: .
j_call: TRBJ2-5
v_call: TRBV11-2
clone_size: .

cdr3_aa: CATSNWDSSYEQYF
cdr3_nt: TGTGCCACCAGCAACTGGGACTCCTCCTACGAGCAGTACTTC
d_call: .
j_call: TRBJ2-7
v_call: TRBV15
clone_size: .

cdr3_aa: CASSESSAGTMNTEAFF
cdr3_nt: TGCGCCAGCAGTGAGTCATCGGCAGGGACTATGAACACTGAAGCTTTCTTT
d_call: .
j_call: TRBJ1-1
v_call: TRBV10-2
clone_size: .

cdr3_aa: CASSSRTGRETQYF
cdr3_nt: TGTGCCAGCAGCTCTAGGACAGGGAGAGAGACCCAGTACTTC
d_call: TRBD1
j_call: TRBJ2-5
v_call: TRBV7-8
clone_size: .

cdr3_aa: CASSPPGRGGNPLHF
cdr3_nt: TGTGCCAGCTCACCACCAGGCAGGGGAGGGAACCCCCTCCACTTT
d_call: .
j_call: TRBJ1-6
v_call: TRBV18
clone_size: .

cdr3_aa: CASSLLGSSGGPQFF
cdr3_nt: TGTGCCAGCAGTTTATTAGGTTCCAGCGGGGGGCCCCAGTTCTTC
d_call: TRBD2
j_call: TRBJ2-1
v_call: TRBV27
clone_size: .

cdr3_aa: CARRRDGVNSPLHF
cdr3_nt: TGTGCCAGAAGGCGGGACGGAGTGAATTCACCCCTCCACTTT
d_call: .
j_call: TRBJ1-6
v_call: TRBV5-3
clone_size: few

cdr3_aa: CSAAGGSSTDTQYF
cdr3_nt: TGCAGCGCTGCGGGGGGGAGTAGCACAGATACGCAGTATTTT
d_call: TRBD2
j_call: TRBJ2-3
v_call: TRBV29-1
clone_size: .

cdr3_aa: CASSALTSGGWTDTQYF
cdr3_nt: TGTGCCAGCAGTGCCCTAACTAGCGGGGGATGGACAGATACGCAGTATTTT
d_call: TRBD2
j_call: TRBJ2-3
v_call: TRBV2
clone_size: .

cdr3_aa: CASRSTGGGEKLFF
cdr3_nt: TGTGCCAGCAGATCTACAGGGGGAGGAGAAAAACTGTTTTTT
d_call: TRBD1
j_call: TRBJ1-4
v_call: TRBV6-6
clone_size: .

cdr3_aa: CASSQRQGGSYEQYF
cdr3_nt: TGTGCCAGCAGTCAGCGACAGGGCGGCTCCTACGAGCAGTACTTC
d_call: TRBD1
j_call: TRBJ2-7
v_call: TRBV28
clone_size: .

cdr3_aa: CASSLEQNTEAFF
cdr3_nt: TGTGCCAGCAGCTTAGAGCAGAACACTGAAGCTTTCTTT
d_call: .
j_call: TRBJ1-1
v_call: TRBV7-9
clone_size: .

cdr3_aa: CASSPQAVGHIQYF
cdr3_nt: TGCGCCAGCAGCCCACAGGCCGTTGGACACATTCAGTACTTC
d_call: .
j_call: TRBJ2-4
v_call: TRBV4-1
clone_size: .

cdr3_aa: CASSQTGKSYEQYF
cdr3_nt: TGTGCCAGCAGTCAGACAGGGAAAAGCTACGAGCAGTACTTC
d_call: TRBD1
j_call: TRBJ2-7
v_call: TRBV6-6
clone_size: .

cdr3_aa: CASSRPGGSNYGYTF
cdr3_nt: TGTGCCAGTAGTCGACCAGGGGGGTCAAACTATGGCTACACCTTC
d_call: TRBD1
j_call: TRBJ1-2
v_call: TRBV19
clone_size: .

cdr3_aa: CASRPGQGGAFF
cdr3_nt: TGCGCCAGCAGACCCGGACAGGGTGGAGCTTTCTTT
d_call: TRBD1
j_call: TRBJ1-1
v_call: TRBV4-1
clone_size: .

cdr3_aa: CSVPGGRSYNEQFF
cdr3_nt: TGCAGCGTCCCGGGGGGGCGGTCCTACAATGAGCAGTTCTTC
d_call: TRBD2
j_call: TRBJ2-1
v_call: TRBV29-1
clone_size: .

cdr3_aa: CASSWTLAADSGANVLTF
cdr3_nt: TGTGCCAGCAGCTGGACGCTAGCGGCGGACTCTGGGGCCAACGTCCTGACTTTC
d_call: TRBD2
j_call: TRBJ2-6
v_call: TRBV5-4
clone_size: .

cdr3_aa: CASSFGSEETQYF
cdr3_nt: TGCGCCAGCAGCTTCGGGTCAGAAGAGACCCAGTACTTC
d_call: .
j_call: TRBJ2-5
v_call: TRBV5-1
clone_size: .

cdr3_aa: CASSLARFPTVKQYF
cdr3_nt: TGTGCCAGCAGCCTTGCCCGGTTCCCCACCGTGAAGCAGTACTTC
d_call: .
j_call: TRBJ2-7
v_call: TRBV6-5
clone_size: .